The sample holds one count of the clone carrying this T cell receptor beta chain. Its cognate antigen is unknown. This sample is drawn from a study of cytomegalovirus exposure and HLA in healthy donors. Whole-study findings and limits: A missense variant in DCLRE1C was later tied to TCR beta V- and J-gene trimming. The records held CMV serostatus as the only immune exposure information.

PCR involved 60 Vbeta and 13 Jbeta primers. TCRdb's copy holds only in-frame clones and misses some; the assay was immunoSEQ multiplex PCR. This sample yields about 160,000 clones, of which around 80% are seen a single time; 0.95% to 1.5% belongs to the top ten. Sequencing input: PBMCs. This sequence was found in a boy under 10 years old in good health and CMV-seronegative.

In DNA, the CDR3 is TGTGCCAGCAAGAGACAGGGGGCGGGAGATACGCAGTATTTT. It encodes CASKRQGAGDTQYF. The chain carries TRBV6-5 and TRBJ2-3; 10 bases match TRBD1. The CDR3 has 14 residues. Germline assignment: CDR1 MNHEY and CDR2 SVGAGI. Germline trimming cut 7 bases from V and 5 bases from J; bases unmatched to any gene: 6.